This T cell receptor (beta chain) comes out of a study of Graves' ophthalmopathy and Graves' hyperthyroidism. Amplification of the TCR beta CDR3 regions used RNA transcripts (as template). HTBI-primed RT-PCR formed the first round, and a multiplex PCR formed the second. Using its own MiXCR run on the multiplex PCR reads, TCRdb lists one record per CDR3 protein. The table records hundreds of thousands of distinct CDR3 sequences, 13% to 15% of them present only once. Ten or more counts support this clonotype. The germline gives CDR1 SNHLY, CDR2 FYNNEI. Trimming removed 10 bases at V and 0 bases at J, with 9 bases between. This CDR3 region has 13 residues. Ophthalmopathy donors' eye disease showed moderate-to-severe activity, CAS of at least 3, NOSPECS of at least 4 and duration under 3 months. Thyroid ultrasound, orbital computed tomography, TRAb, serum thyroxine and clinical symptoms formed the basis of diagnosis.

Source material: blood. The TCR comes from a woman aged 30 to 39 with Graves' ophthalmopathy. The chain links TRBV2 to TRBJ2-2; the D is unclear. This CDR3 reads CAIDIPNTGELFF. CDR3 coding DNA: TGTGCCATCGACATACCGAACACCGGGGAGCTGTTTTTT.